One and the same sample provided the 17 T cell receptor beta chains below, sequenced in a study of T cell responses to AZD1222 COVID-19 vaccine. This table comes from immunoSEQ multiplex PCR, and its TCRdb copy is limited to in-frame clones, with some not included. The profile shows some 100,000 clones, roughly nine tenths of them singletons. This specimen was peripheral blood, taken on day 0 of AZD1222 vaccination. The receptors were sampled from an adult in good health.

V and J are TRBV4-1 and TRBJ1-5; D gene unclear. Per germline, CDR1 MGHRA and CDR2 YSYEKL. The CDR3 runs to 17 residues. V was clipped by 3 bases and J by 3 bases, with 18 bases between them. CDR3 coding DNA: TGCGCCAGCAGCCACAGATTTGCCGGGTCGGACAATCAGCCCCAGCATTTT. Translation gives CASSHRFAGSDNQPQHF.

The gene calls are TRBV19 and TRBJ1-5; D is uncertain. Germline V gene data show CDR1 as LNHDA and CDR2 as SQIVND (reference sequence). CDR3 size: 14 residues. Trimming stripped 1 base from V and 5 bases from J, with 9 bases between. The CDR3 region is CASSIAGVYQPQHF. The CDR3 nucleotides are TGTGCCAGTAGTATAGCGGGAGTTTATCAGCCCCAGCATTTT.

The chain couples TRBV24-1 to TRBJ1-1; 7 bases are shared with TRBD1. The CDR3 is 14 amino acids. The J segment lost 8 bases and the V segment lost 2 bases, leaving 7 bases of the junction unmatched. The germline gives CDR1 KGHDR, CDR2 SFDVKD. This CDR3 is CATSDSNRGGEAFF. CDR3 nucleotide sequence: TGTGCCACCAGTGATTCCAACAGGGGCGGGGAAGCTTTCTTT.

The chain carries TRBV7-9 and TRBJ1-4, with D perhaps matching TRBD1 (6 bases). V was clipped by 5 bases and J by 6 bases, with 13 bases between them. Germline loops: CDR1 SEHNR, CDR2 FQNEAQ (reference sequence). This CDR3 comprises 14 residues. This CDR3 is CASSVGRQDEKLFF. CDR3 nucleotide sequence: TGTGCCAGCAGCGTGGGGAGACAGGATGAAAAACTGTTTTTT.

This sequence joins TRBV5-1 and TRBJ1-4, with D tentatively TRBD1 (6 bases). The CDR3 length is 17 residues. Germline CDR1 and CDR2: SGHRS and YFSETQ. Trimming shortened V by 0 bases and J by 8 bases, and 20 bases separated the two germline ends. The chain's CDR3 is CASSLGQGPTLREKLFF. CDR3 DNA sequence: TGCGCCAGCAGCTTGGGGCAGGGGCCGACGCTTCGCGAAAAACTGTTTTTT.

This chain uses TRBV4-1 with TRBJ1-2; 12 bases map to TRBD1. The trim removed 0 bases at V and 7 bases at J, leaving 9 bases unmatched. Germline V gene sequence: CDR1 MGHRA, CDR2 YSYEKL. CDR3 length: 17 amino acids. CDR3 DNA: TGCGCCAGCAGCCAAGACCTGGGGACAGGGGGCGCGGGTGGCTACACCTTC. Its translation is CASSQDLGTGGAGGYTF.

This clone was detected a few times. This chain connects TRBV4-1 to TRBJ2-7, with TRBD1 matching over 11 bases. This CDR3 has 15 amino acids. The germline V gene encodes CDR1 MGHRA and CDR2 YSYEKL. The J segment lost 6 bases and the V segment lost 5 bases, leaving 9 bases of the junction unmatched. In nucleotides, the CDR3 is TGCGCCAGCAGCTCCGGACAGGGGGCGCTGTCCGAGCAGTACTTC. It encodes CASSSGQGALSEQYF.

This rearrangement joins TRBV6-5 to TRBJ2-7, with 8 nucleotides matching TRBD2. V dropped 0 bases and J dropped 4; count of bases not matched to a gene: 8. The CDR3 length is 16 residues. Germline CDR1 reads MNHEY; CDR2 reads SVGAGI. CDR3 loop: CASSYSGVAGLYEQYF. CDR3 coding DNA: TGTGCCAGCAGTTACTCGGGGGTAGCGGGATTATACGAGCAGTACTTC.

The chain uses TRBV12-3 or TRBV12-4 and TRBJ1-2, with D uncertain. Between the trimmed V and J ends, which lost 3 bases and 5 bases, there was a span of 7 bases. This CDR3 is built from 12 residues. CDR3 sequence: CASSFRAYGYTF. CDR3 DNA: TGTGCCAGCAGTTTTCGGGCATATGGCTACACCTTC.

The rearrangement uses TRBV19 and TRBJ1-3, with D tentatively TRBD1 (5 bases). V dropped 5 bases and J dropped 0 bases, with 14 bases sitting between them. The CDR3 spans 16 residues. CDR1 and CDR2 from the germline V gene are LNHDA and SQIVND (reference sequence). The CDR3 DNA is TGTGCCAGTAGTCTACTCGGGACGGACTCTGGAAACACCATATATTTT. It codes for CASSLLGTDSGNTIYF.

In this sample, this clone turned up a few times. The V and J genes are TRBV15 and TRBJ1-1; D gene uncertain. The V end lost 0 bases, the J end lost 2 bases, and 13 bases lay between the germline ends. This CDR3 region has 16 residues. The germline CDR1 and CDR2 sequences are LNHNV and YYDKDF (reference sequence). In DNA, the CDR3 is TGTGCCACCAGCAGAGATAGGGAGTCTTTCAACACTGAAGCTTTCTTT. This translates into CATSRDRESFNTEAFF.

The rearrangement uses TRBV11-3 and TRBJ2-7, with D perhaps TRBD1 (5 bases). From germline, CDR1 is SGHNT and CDR2 YENEEA. Trimming took off 1 base at V and 0 bases at J, with 10 bases between the two ends. This CDR3 is built from 15 residues. The CDR3 region has the DNA TGTGCCAGCAGCTTAGGTGGGGCGAGCTCCTACGAGCAGTACTTC. This codes for CASSLGGASSYEQYF. The full variable domain, its missing parts supplied by reference TRBV11-3 and TRBJ2-7, is EAGVVQSPRYKIIEKKQPVAFWCNPISGHNTLYWYLQNLGQGPELLIRYENEEAVDDSQLPKDRFSAERLKGVDSTLKIQPAELGDSAVYLCASSLGGASSYEQYFGPGTRLTVT.

The chain has TRBV5-1 and TRBJ1-2; TRBD1 agrees at 7 bases. Germline CDR1 is SGHRS and CDR2 is YFSETQ. Trimming took 2 bases from V and 0 from J; bases not matched to a gene: 13. The CDR3 runs to 18 residues. CDR3 sequence: CASSFVGQSQIPNYGYTF. The DNA for the CDR3 is TGCGCCAGCAGCTTCGTGGGACAGTCGCAAATTCCTAACTATGGCTACACCTTC.

In its sample, this clone was seen a few times. The chain has TRBV7-9 and TRBJ1-2, with a weak D call TRBD1 (6 bases). Per germline, CDR1 SEHNR and CDR2 FQNEAQ (reference sequence). Trimming shortened V by 4 bases and J by 7 bases, and 22 bases separated the two germline ends. CDR3 length: 16 residues. The CDR3 bases are TGTGCCAGCAGCTCTGCAGGGTCAGGGGCCGGGGCTGGCTACACCTTC. Its protein product is CASSSAGSGAGAGYTF. Together with reference TRBV7-9 and TRBJ1-2, the CDR3 gives the full variable domain: DTGVSQNPRHKITKRGQNVTFRCDPISEHNRLYWYRQTLGQGPEFLTYFQNEAQLEKSRLLSDRFSAERPKGSFSTLEIQRTEQGDSAMYLCASSSAGSGAGAGYTFGSGTRLTVV.

Only one count was recorded for this clone. This CDR3 reads CASSFKELTEAFF. The CDR3 DNA follows: TGTGCCAGCAGTTTTAAGGAGCTCACTGAAGCTTTCTTT. This chain uses TRBV27 with TRBJ1-1; the D is unclear. The CDR3 length is 13 residues. The germline gives CDR1 MNHEY, CDR2 SMNVEV (reference sequence). V was clipped by 3 bases and J by 4 bases, with 9 bases between them.

The chain recombines TRBV30 with TRBJ1-3; TRBD1 matches 7 bases. V dropped 2 bases and J dropped 2; count of bases not matched to a gene: 0. There are 13 residues in the CDR3. Germline CDR1 and CDR2: GTSNPN and SVGIG (reference sequence). The CDR3 sequence is CAWSTGAGNTIYF. The DNA for the CDR3 is TGTGCCTGGAGTACAGGGGCTGGAAACACCATATATTTT.

Worth noting for this clone: Additional DNA sequences in this sample encode the identical CDR3. The gene calls are TRBV11-2 and TRBJ1-5, with 10 nucleotides matching TRBD1. This CDR3 has 14 amino acids. Germline lookup yields CDR1 SGHAT and CDR2 FQNNGV. With 4 bases clipped from V and 4 bases from J, the junction kept 1 base outside the gene matches. The CDR3 DNA follows: TGTGCCAGCAGCTCGGGACAGGGGAATCAGCCCCAGCATTTT. This encodes CASSSGQGNQPQHF.